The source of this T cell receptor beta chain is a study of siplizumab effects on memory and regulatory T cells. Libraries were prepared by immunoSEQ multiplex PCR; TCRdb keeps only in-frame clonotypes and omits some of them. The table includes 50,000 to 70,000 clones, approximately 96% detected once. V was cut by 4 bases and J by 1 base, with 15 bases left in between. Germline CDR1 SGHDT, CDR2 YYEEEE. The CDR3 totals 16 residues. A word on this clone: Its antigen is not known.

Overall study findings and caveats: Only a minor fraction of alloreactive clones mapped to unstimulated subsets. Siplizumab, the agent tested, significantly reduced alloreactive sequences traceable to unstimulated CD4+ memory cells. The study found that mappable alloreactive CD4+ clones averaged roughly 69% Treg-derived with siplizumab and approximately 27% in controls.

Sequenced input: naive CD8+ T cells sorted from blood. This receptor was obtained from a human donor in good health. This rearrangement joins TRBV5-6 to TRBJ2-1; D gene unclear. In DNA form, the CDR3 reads TGTGCCAGCAGCGCCTGGGTGGAGCTTTCCTACAATGAGCAGTTCTTC. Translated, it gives CASSAWVELSYNEQFF.